This TCR beta chain appears in the sequencing data of a study of siplizumab effects on memory and regulatory T cells. Regarding the study as a whole: Mappable alloreactive CD4+ clones came from Treg cells around 70% of the time on average with siplizumab, against 25% to 30% in controls. A major contribution to the alloresponse seemed to be made by naive T cells, which seemed more diverse than memory cells.

Produced via immunoSEQ multiplex PCR; TCRdb's table is partial and in-frame only. The sample has roughly 100,000 clones, about 93% seen once; the top ten hold around 0.3%. The V and J ends lost 6 bases and 4 bases respectively, with 16 bases between them. This CDR3 has 15 amino acids. CDR1 SGHTA and CDR2 FQGNSA come from the germline V gene. As for this clone: Antigen unknown.

The sample comprised CD4+ T cells sorted from blood. V gene TRBV7-2 combines with J gene TRBJ2-1; D gene unclear. The sequence derives from a human donor in good health. The CDR3 bases are TGTGCCAGCAGAAGAGACTCGCTCCTTTACAATGAGCAGTTCTTC. Residues: CASRRDSLLYNEQFF.